This T cell receptor (beta chain) was captured by sequencing in a study of shared clonotypes between healthy human individuals. Sorted subsets were amplified in replicate PCRs using about 210 ng DNA, around 30,000 T cell genomes. Clones were read by immunoSEQ multiplex PCR, and TCRdb kept only the in-frame ones, dropping some. The top ten hold roughly 1% of the sample, which has some 2,000,000 clones, less than 95% seen once. Selected positively for CCR7 and CD45RO-negative, naive CD8 cells excluded terminally differentiated effector memory CD45RA+ cells. Comment on this clone: Its specificity is not known.

Germline values: CDR1 SGHAT, CDR2 FQNNGV. V lost 5 bases and J 0 bases, leaving 12 bases between the germline ends. The CDR3 sequence is 15 residues long. Broader study findings: With four donors compared, about 5% of naive CD4 clonotypes were shared.

J is TRBJ2-3 and V is TRBV11-2; D is undetermined. The receptor was isolated from a young man in good health. The sequenced sample consisted of naive CD8+ T cells sorted from blood. DNA for the CDR3: TGTGCCAGCAGCCCACCGGCTCCTAGCACAGATACGCAGTATTTT. This gives the protein CASSPPAPSTDTQYF.